A single T cell receptor beta chain is shown here with its context. This entry is derived from a study of cytomegalovirus exposure and HLA in healthy donors. A multiplex PCR was run with 60 Vbeta primers and 13 Jbeta primers. Here immunoSEQ multiplex PCR was the method, and the copy in TCRdb shows in-frame clones only, minus some. The sample includes 70,000 to 90,000 clones, 84% of them seen just once. The sequencing sample was made of PBMCs. The sequence was obtained from a man in his 70s in good health and CMV-seropositive.

The chain's CDR3 is CASSVQGAQGEKLFF. CDR3 DNA sequence: TGTGCCAGCAGTGTACAGGGGGCGCAGGGTGAAAAACTGTTTTTT. The chain joins TRBV6-1 to TRBJ1-4; 9 positions agree with TRBD1. The CDR3 sequence is 15 residues long. Looked up from germline, CDR1 is MNHNS and CDR2 is SASEGT. The V gene end was trimmed by 4 bases and the J gene end by 7 bases; junction bases not matched to a gene: 7.